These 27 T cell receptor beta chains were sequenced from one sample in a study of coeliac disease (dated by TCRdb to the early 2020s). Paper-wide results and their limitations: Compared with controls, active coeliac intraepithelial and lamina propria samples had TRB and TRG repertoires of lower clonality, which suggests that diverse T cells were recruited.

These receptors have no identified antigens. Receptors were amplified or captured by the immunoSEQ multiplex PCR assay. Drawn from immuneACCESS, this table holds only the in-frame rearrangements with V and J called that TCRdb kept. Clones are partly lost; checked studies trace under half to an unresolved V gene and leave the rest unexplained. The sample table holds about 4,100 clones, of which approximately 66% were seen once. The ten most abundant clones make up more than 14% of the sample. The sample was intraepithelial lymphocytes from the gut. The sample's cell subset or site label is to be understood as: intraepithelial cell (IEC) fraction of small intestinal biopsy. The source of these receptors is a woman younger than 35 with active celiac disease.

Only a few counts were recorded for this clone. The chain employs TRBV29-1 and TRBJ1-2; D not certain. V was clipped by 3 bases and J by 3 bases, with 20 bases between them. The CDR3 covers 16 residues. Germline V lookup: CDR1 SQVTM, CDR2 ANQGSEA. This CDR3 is CSVDREPPIAYYGYTF. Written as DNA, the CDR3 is TGCAGCGTTGACCGGGAACCTCCTATAGCATACTATGGCTACACCTTC.

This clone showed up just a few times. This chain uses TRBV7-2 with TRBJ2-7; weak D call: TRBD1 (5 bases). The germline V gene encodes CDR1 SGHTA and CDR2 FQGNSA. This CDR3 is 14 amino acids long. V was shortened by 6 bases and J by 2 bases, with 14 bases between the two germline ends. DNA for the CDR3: TGTGCCAGCAGTCAGGCGGACACCCCCTACGAGCAGTACTTC. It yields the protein CASSQADTPYEQYF.

The CDR3 DNA follows: TGTGCCTGGAGTGTACCGGGGGGCTCTGGAAACACCATATATTTT. This translates into CAWSVPGGSGNTIYF. The V and J genes are TRBV30 and TRBJ1-3, with D possibly matching TRBD1 (5 bases). The V gene's germline CDR1 is GTSNPN and CDR2 SVGIG (reference sequence). The ends were cut back, 0 bases at V and 0 bases at J, with 9 bases in the middle. The CDR3 length is 15 residues.

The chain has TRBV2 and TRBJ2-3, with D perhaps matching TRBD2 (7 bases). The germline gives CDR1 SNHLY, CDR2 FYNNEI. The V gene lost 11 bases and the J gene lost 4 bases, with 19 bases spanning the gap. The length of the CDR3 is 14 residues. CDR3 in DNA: TGTGCCGGACAAACTAGCGAGGGGGCAGATACGCAGTATTTT. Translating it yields CAGQTSEGADTQYF.

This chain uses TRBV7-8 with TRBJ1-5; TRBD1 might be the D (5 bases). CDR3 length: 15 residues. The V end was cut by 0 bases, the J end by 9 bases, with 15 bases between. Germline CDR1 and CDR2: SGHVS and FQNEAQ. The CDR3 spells CASSLAGTADLPQHF. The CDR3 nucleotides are TGTGCCAGCAGCTTAGCCGGGACTGCCGATCTGCCCCAGCATTTT. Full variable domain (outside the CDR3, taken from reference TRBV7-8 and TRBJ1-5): GAGVSQSPRYKVAKRGQDVALRCDPISGHVSLFWYQQALGQGPEFLTYFQNEAQLDKSGLPSDRFFAERPEGSVSTLKIQRTQQEDSAVYLCASSLAGTADLPQHFGDGTRLSIL.

The CDR3 loop is CASSLMTGRNEQYF. For the CDR3, the DNA is TGTGCCAGCAGCCTCATGACAGGGAGGAACGAGCAGTACTTC. V gene TRBV7-2 combines with J gene TRBJ2-5; TRBD1 might be the D (7 bases). Matching the DNA end better, TRBJ2-7 makes the J call doubtful. This CDR3 region has 14 residues. Germline CDR1 and CDR2: SGHTA and FQGNSA.

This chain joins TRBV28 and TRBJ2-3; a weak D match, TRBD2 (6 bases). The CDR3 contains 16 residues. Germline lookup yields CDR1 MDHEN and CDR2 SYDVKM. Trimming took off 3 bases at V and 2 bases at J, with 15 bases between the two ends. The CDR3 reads CASSFHIRGTTDTQYF. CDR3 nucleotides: TGTGCCAGCAGTTTTCATATTCGGGGGACCACAGATACGCAGTATTTT.

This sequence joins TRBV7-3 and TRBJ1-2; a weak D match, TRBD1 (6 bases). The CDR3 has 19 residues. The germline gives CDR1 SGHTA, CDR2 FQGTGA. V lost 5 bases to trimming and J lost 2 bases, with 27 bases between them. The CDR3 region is CASSHGSGTPISRNYGYTF. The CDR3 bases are TGTGCCAGCAGCCACGGATCCGGGACACCCATAAGTCGAAACTATGGCTACACCTTC.

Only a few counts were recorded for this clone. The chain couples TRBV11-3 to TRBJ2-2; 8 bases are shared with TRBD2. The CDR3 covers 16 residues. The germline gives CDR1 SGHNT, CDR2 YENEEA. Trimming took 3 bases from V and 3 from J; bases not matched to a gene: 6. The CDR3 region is CASSFGSGDYTGELFF. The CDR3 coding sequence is TGTGCCAGCAGCTTTGGTAGCGGGGACTACACCGGGGAGCTGTTTTTT.

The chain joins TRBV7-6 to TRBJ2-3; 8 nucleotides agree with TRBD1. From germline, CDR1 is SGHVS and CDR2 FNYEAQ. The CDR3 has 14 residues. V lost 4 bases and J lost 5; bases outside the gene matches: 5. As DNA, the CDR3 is TGTGCCAGCAGCTGGACAGGGTTAGGAGATACGCAGTATTTT. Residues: CASSWTGLGDTQYF. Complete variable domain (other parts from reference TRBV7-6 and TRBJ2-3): GAGVSQSPRYKVTKRGQDVALRCDPISGHVSLYWYRQALGQGPEFLTYFNYEAQQDKSGLPNDRFSAERPEGSISTLTIQRTEQRDSAMYRCASSWTGLGDTQYFGPGTRLTVL.

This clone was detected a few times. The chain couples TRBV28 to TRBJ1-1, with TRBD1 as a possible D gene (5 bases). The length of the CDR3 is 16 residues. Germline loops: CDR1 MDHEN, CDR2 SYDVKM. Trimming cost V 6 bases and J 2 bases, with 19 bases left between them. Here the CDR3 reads CASSVGLGQINTEAFF. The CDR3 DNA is TGTGCCAGCAGCGTGGGGCTTGGACAAATTAACACTGAAGCTTTCTTT.

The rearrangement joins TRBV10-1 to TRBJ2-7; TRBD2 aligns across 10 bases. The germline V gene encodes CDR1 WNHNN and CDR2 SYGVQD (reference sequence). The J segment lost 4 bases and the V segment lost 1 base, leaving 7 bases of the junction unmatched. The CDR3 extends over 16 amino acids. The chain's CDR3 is CASSEYSGGGEYEQYF. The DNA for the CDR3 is TGCGCCAGCAGTGAGTACAGCGGGGGGGGAGAATACGAGCAGTACTTC.

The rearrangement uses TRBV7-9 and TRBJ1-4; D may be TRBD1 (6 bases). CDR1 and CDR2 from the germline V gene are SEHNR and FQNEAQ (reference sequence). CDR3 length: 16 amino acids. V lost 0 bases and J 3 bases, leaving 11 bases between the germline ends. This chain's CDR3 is CASSLAGAGANEKLFF. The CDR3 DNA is TGTGCCAGCAGCTTAGCGGGGGCAGGGGCTAATGAAAAACTGTTTTTT.

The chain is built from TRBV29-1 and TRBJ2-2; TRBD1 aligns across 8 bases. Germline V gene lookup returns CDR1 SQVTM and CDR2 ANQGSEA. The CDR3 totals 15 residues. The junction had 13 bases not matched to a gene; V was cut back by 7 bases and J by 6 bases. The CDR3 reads CSALRRQGSPGELFF. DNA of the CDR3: TGCAGCGCTCTTAGGAGACAGGGGAGTCCCGGGGAGCTGTTTTTT.

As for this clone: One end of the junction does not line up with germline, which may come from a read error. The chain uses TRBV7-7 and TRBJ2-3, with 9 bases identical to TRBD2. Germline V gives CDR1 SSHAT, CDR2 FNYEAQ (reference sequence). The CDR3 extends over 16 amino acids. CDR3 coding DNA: TGTGCTAGCAGCTTAGGGGCTAGCGGGGGCACAGATACGCAGTATTTT. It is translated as CASSLGASGGTDTQYF.

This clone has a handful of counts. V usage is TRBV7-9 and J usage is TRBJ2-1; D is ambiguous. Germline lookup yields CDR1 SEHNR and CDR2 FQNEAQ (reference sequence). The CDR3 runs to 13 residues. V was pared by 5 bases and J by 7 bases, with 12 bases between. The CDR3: CASSDQTRNEQFF. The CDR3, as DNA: TGTGCCAGCAGCGACCAGACGCGGAATGAGCAGTTCTTC. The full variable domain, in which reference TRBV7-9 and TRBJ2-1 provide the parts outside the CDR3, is DTGVSQNPRHKITKRGQNVTFRCDPISEHNRLYWYRQTLGQGPEFLTYFQNEAQLEKSRLLSDRFSAERPKGSFSTLEIQRTEQGDSAMYLCASSDQTRNEQFFGPGTRLTVL.

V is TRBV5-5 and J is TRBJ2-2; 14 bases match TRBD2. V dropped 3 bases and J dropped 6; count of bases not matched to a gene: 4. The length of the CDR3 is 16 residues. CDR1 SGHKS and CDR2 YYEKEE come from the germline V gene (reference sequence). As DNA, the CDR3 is TGTGCCAGCAGCTGGCGGACTAGCGGGGGGTCCGGGGAGCTGTTTTTT. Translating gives CASSWRTSGGSGELFF. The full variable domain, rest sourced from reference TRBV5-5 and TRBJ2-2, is DAGVTQSPTHLIKTRGQQVTLRCSPISGHKSVSWYQQVLGQGPQFIFQYYEKEERGRGNFPDRFSARQFPNYSSELNVNALLLGDSALYLCASSWRTSGGSGELFFGEGSRLTVL.

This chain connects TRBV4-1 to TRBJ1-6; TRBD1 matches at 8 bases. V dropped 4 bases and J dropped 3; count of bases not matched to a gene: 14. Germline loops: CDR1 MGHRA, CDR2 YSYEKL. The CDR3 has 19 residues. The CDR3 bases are TGCGCCAGCAGCCCCCACCTTCCGGGACAGGAAAACTATAATTCACCCCTCCACTTT. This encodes CASSPHLPGQENYNSPLHF.

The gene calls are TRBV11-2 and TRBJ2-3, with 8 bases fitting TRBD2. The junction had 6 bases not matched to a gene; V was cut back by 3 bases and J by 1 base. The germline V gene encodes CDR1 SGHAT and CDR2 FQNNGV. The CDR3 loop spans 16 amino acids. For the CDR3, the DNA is TGTGCCAGCAGCTTCGGGCCAGCGGGGGGCACAGATACGCAGTATTTT. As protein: CASSFGPAGGTDTQYF.

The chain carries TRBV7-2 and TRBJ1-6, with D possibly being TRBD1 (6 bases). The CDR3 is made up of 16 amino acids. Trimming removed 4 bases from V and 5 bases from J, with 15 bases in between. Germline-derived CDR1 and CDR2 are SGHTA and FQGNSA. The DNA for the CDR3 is TGTGCCAGCAGCTCCCTGAGGGGGAGTAATAATTCACCCCTCCACTTT. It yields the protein CASSSLRGSNNSPLHF.

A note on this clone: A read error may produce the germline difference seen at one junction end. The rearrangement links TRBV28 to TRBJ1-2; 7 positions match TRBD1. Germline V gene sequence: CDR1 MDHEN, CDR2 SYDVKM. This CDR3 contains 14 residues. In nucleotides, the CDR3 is TGTGCCAGCAGAACAGGGGAAAATAACTTTGGCTACACCTTC. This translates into CASRTGENNFGYTF.

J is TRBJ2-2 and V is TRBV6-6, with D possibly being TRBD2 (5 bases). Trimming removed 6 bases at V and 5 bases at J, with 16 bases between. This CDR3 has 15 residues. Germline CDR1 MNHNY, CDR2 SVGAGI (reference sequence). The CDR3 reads CASSPVDSVTGELFF. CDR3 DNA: TGTGCCAGCAGCCCCGTTGATAGCGTAACCGGGGAGCTGTTTTTT.

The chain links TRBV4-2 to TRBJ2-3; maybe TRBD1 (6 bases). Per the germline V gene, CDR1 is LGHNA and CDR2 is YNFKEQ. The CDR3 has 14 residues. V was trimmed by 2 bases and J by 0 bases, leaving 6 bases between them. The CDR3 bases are TGTGCCAGCAGCCAAACAGGGAGCACAGATACGCAGTATTTT. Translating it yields CASSQTGSTDTQYF.

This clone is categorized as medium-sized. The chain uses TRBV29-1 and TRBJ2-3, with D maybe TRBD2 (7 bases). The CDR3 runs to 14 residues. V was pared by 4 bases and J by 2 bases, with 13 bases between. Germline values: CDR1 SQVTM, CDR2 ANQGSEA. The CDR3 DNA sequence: TGCAGCGTTGTGGTCGGGGGGCCCACAGATACGCAGTATTTT. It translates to CSVVVGGPTDTQYF.

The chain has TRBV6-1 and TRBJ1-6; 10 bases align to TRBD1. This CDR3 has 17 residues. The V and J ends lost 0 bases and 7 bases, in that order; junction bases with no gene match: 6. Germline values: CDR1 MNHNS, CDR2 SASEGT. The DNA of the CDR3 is TGTGCCAGCAGTGAAGCGCGGGACAGGGGCCTAAATTCACCCCTCCACTTT. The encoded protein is CASSEARDRGLNSPLHF.

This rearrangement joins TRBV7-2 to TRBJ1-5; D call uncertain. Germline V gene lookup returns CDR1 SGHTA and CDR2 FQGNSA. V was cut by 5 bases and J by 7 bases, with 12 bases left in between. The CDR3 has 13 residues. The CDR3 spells CASSPHQVQPQHF. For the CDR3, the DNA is TGTGCCAGCAGCCCTCACCAGGTCCAGCCCCAGCATTTT.

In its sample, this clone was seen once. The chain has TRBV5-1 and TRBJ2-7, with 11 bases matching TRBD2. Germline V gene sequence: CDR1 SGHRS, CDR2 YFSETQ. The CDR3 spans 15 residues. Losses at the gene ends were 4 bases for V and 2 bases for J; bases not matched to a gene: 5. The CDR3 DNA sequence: TGCGCCAGCAGCCCCGGGACTAGCGGTCCCTACGAGCAGTACGTC. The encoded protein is CASSPGTSGPYEQYV.